The present entry profiles one TCR beta chain with its context. V was clipped by 2 bases and J by 4 bases, with 16 bases between them. This CDR3 region has 16 residues. Germline lookup yields CDR1 SGHTA and CDR2 FQGNSA. This PCR relied on a set of 60 Vbeta primers and 13 Jbeta primers. The table came from immunoSEQ multiplex PCR; TCRdb's copy has only in-frame clones and leaves some out. The data hold about 140,000 clones, with under 70% observed a single time. This sample stems from a study of cytomegalovirus exposure and HLA in healthy donors. This sequence originates from a woman aged 55-70 years in good health and CMV-seronegative. The sequenced material came from PBMCs. The chain uses TRBV7-2 and TRBJ2-3, with D perhaps TRBD2 (5 bases). CDR3 loop: CASSLSSVGGADTQYF. DNA for the CDR3: TGTGCCAGCAGCTTATCCTCGGTCGGAGGAGCAGATACGCAGTATTTT.